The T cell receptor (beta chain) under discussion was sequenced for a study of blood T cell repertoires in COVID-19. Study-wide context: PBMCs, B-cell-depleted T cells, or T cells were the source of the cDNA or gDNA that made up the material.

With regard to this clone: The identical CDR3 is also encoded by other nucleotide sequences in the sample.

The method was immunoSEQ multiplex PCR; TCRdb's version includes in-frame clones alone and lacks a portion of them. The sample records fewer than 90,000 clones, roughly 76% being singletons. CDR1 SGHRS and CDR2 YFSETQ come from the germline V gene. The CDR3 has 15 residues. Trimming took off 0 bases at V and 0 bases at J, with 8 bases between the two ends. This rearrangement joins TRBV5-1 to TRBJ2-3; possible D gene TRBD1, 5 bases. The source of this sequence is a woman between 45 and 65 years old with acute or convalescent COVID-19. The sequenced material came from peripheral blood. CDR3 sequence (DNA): TGCGCCAGCAGCTTGGGATCAGGGAGCACAGATACGCAGTATTTT. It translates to CASSLGSGSTDTQYF.